These 23 T cell receptor beta chains came from one sample sequenced in a study of cytomegalovirus exposure and HLA in healthy donors (dated by TCRdb to the late 2010s). Library prep was done by the immunoSEQ multiplex PCR assay. For the multiplex PCR, a mixture combining 60 forward primers for TCR Vbeta segments and 13 reverse primers for TCR Jbeta segments was used. TCRdb took over this immuneACCESS table, retaining in-frame rearrangements with V and J assigned. Such tables are incomplete; in checked studies, under half of the missing clones stem from an unresolved V gene, and the remainder is unexplained. A total of fewer than 140,000 clones appear in this sample, 70% to 80% of them only once. The ten biggest clones cover 2.5% to 3% of the sample. The sequenced sample was PBMCs. These receptors came from a female donor in good health and CMV-seronegative.

The chain recombines TRBV21-1 with TRBJ2-7; the table's D call, TRBD2, was not checked against the DNA. TRBV21-1 is classified as a pseudogene. The CDR3 length is 16 residues. The CDR3 region is CASSPPGASGKHEQYF. As DNA, the CDR3 is TGTGCCAGCAGCCCGCCCGGGGCTAGCGGGAAGCACGAGCAGTACTTC.

The rearrangement links TRBV6-5 to TRBJ1-1; 7 bases line up with TRBD1. V shed 5 bases and J 5 bases; nucleotides not matched to a gene: 8. The CDR3 runs to 14 residues. Germline V CDR1 and CDR2: MNHEY, SVGAGI. The CDR3 loop reads CASSLLNRGTEAFF. The DNA for the CDR3 is TGTGCCAGCAGTCTCTTAAACAGGGGAACTGAAGCTTTCTTT.

This clone was counted a single time. The chain combines TRBV27 with TRBJ2-5; 7 bases map to TRBD1. The J call may be mistaken, given a closer DNA end match to TRBJ2-7. This CDR3 has 14 residues. In germline, CDR1 is MNHEY, CDR2 SMNVEV (reference sequence). The CDR3 spells CASSLRQGGYEQYF. The CDR3 nucleotides are TGTGCCAGCAGTCTCCGACAGGGTGGCTACGAGCAGTACTTC.

The chain combines TRBV7-9 with TRBJ2-7; tentatively, D is TRBD1 (6 bases). The V and J ends lost 4 bases and 5 bases respectively, with 21 bases between them. This CDR3 contains 16 residues. Germline-derived CDR1 and CDR2 are SEHNR and FQNEAQ (reference sequence). The CDR3 loop is CASSSKTGTNPHEQYF. The DNA of the CDR3 is TGTGCCAGCAGCTCAAAAACCGGGACAAACCCCCACGAGCAGTACTTC. Combining the CDR3 with reference TRBV7-9 and TRBJ2-7 gives the whole variable domain DTGVSQNPRHKITKRGQNVTFRCDPISEHNRLYWYRQTLGQGPEFLTYFQNEAQLEKSRLLSDRFSAERPKGSFSTLEIQRTEQGDSAMYLCASSSKTGTNPHEQYFGPGTRLTVT.

The chain is built from TRBV27 and TRBJ1-2; no firm D call. This CDR3 has 16 residues. Trimming took 3 bases from V and 4 from J, leaving 18 bases between them. Germline-derived CDR1 and CDR2 are MNHEY and SMNVEV (reference sequence). The CDR3 DNA reads as TGTGCCAGCAGTTTTATCCCCCATATCCTAGGCTATGGCTACACCTTC. Translated: CASSFIPHILGYGYTF.

The chain combines TRBV4-3 with TRBJ2-6; TRBD1 might be the D (6 bases). Germline V gives CDR1 LGHNA, CDR2 YSLEER. The germline V and J ends were trimmed by 1 base and 2 bases, with 21 bases remaining between them. This CDR3 contains 20 residues. CDR3 in amino acids: CASSQGGHPVLEAGANVLTF. The CDR3 region has the DNA TGCGCCAGCAGCCAAGGGGGACACCCGGTACTAGAGGCTGGGGCCAACGTCCTGACTTTC.

The chain employs TRBV10-3 and TRBJ1-4; TRBD1 might be the D (5 bases). Germline CDR1 reads ENHRY; CDR2 reads SYGVKD. Trimming removed 0 bases from V and 4 bases from J, with 12 bases in between. This CDR3 has 16 amino acids. CDR3 sequence reads: CAISESAGAGNEKLFF. In nucleotides, the CDR3 is TGTGCCATCAGTGAGTCGGCTGGGGCTGGTAATGAAAAACTGTTTTTT.

The chain employs TRBV10-1 and TRBJ1-1; D remains unclear. Germline values: CDR1 WNHNN, CDR2 SYGVQD (reference sequence). V lost 3 bases to trimming and J lost 4 bases, with 12 bases between them. This CDR3 has 14 amino acids. The CDR3 here is CASSDTIPGTEAFF. CDR3 nucleotide sequence: TGCGCCAGCAGTGATACCATCCCGGGCACTGAAGCTTTCTTT.

The V call is TRBV11-2, the J call TRBJ2-3, with D possibly matching TRBD2 (6 bases). Trimming cost V 5 bases and J 4 bases, with 19 bases left between them. This CDR3 has 16 residues. Per germline, CDR1 SGHAT and CDR2 FQNNGV. The CDR3 nucleotides read TGTGCCAGCAGCCTTGCGGGGTGGGGCCCAGCAGATACGCAGTATTTT. Translating it yields CASSLAGWGPADTQYF.

The gene calls are TRBV2 and TRBJ1-4; D possibly corresponds to TRBD1 (5 bases). Trimming shortened V by 3 bases and J by 8 bases, and 16 bases separated the two germline ends. The CDR3 runs to 15 residues. Germline CDR1 SNHLY, CDR2 FYNNEI. CDR3 DNA: TGTGCCAGCAGTGAGCGGCAGGGCTTGGAAGAAAAACTGTTTTTT. Translation gives CASSERQGLEEKLFF.

This chain links TRBV5-1 with TRBJ2-7; 7 bases are a match to TRBD2. This CDR3 region has 13 residues. Unmatched junction bases numbered 9, after V lost 4 bases and J lost 8 bases. Germline V gives CDR1 SGHRS, CDR2 YFSETQ. The CDR3 region has the DNA TGCGCCAGCAGCGCTGGACTAGGACGGAAGCAGTACTTC. This codes for CASSAGLGRKQYF.

The chain is built from TRBV19 and TRBJ1-2, with 7 bases aligning to TRBD1. The CDR3 covers 15 residues. With 5 bases clipped from V and 7 bases from J, the junction kept 13 bases outside the gene matches. From germline, CDR1 is LNHDA and CDR2 SQIVND (reference sequence). In nucleotides, the CDR3 is TGTGCCAGTAGTGTCAAGACAGGGTATCCCTCTGGCTACACCTTC. It yields the protein CASSVKTGYPSGYTF.

The V call is TRBV5-1, the J call TRBJ2-7; TRBD2 might be the D (5 bases). The CDR3 is made up of 15 amino acids. From germline, CDR1 is SGHRS and CDR2 YFSETQ. V lost 4 bases and J 2 bases, leaving 16 bases between the germline ends. CDR3 in amino acids: CASSPGPSSTYEQYF. The CDR3 coding sequence is TGCGCCAGCAGCCCGGGCCCTAGCAGCACCTACGAGCAGTACTTC.

The CDR3 is CSVFGPPSAGGNTIYF. Written as DNA, the CDR3 is TGCAGCGTATTTGGGCCCCCCTCGGCGGGCGGAAACACCATATATTTT. The chain carries TRBV29-1 and TRBJ1-3; D not certain. The CDR3 has 16 residues. Trimming shortened V by 6 bases and J by 4 bases, and 22 bases separated the two germline ends. The V gene's germline CDR1 is SQVTM and CDR2 ANQGSEA.

This chain links TRBV7-2 with TRBJ2-1, with 10 bases lining up with TRBD1. V trimming: 4 bases; J trimming: 9 bases; junction bases outside the gene matches: 9. Germline CDR1 is SGHTA and CDR2 is FQGNSA. CDR3 length: 15 residues. DNA of the CDR3: TGTGCCAGCAGCTCCAGGACAGGGGGTACGGGTGAGCAGTTCTTC. Protein product: CASSSRTGGTGEQFF.

V gene TRBV5-8 combines with J gene TRBJ2-1; 7 nucleotides match TRBD1. The CDR3 contains 14 residues. The germline V gene encodes CDR1 SGHTS and CDR2 YDEGEE. The V and J ends lost 4 bases and 3 bases, in that order; junction bases with no gene match: 4. The CDR3 spells CASSHDRDYNEQFF. The CDR3 region has the DNA TGTGCCAGCAGCCATGACAGGGACTACAATGAGCAGTTCTTC.

The rearrangement uses TRBV2 and TRBJ2-3; D not certain. The V gene's germline CDR1 is SNHLY and CDR2 FYNNEI. V dropped 1 base and J dropped 0 bases, with 8 bases sitting between them. This CDR3 spans 15 amino acids. Written as DNA, the CDR3 is TGTGCCAGCAGTGAAGGGAGCTTCAGCACAGATACGCAGTATTTT. Its protein product is CASSEGSFSTDTQYF.

There are a few counts of this clone. The gene calls are TRBV10-2 and TRBJ2-7; a possible D gene is TRBD1 (6 bases). CDR1 is WSHSY, CDR2 SAAADI, per germline. There are 13 residues in the CDR3. The V end was cut by 7 bases, the J end by 6 bases, with 16 bases between. CDR3 nucleotides: TGCGCCAGCATGCGGACAGAAGGAGCCGAGCAGTACTTC. Translated, it gives CASMRTEGAEQYF.

This clone was seen a handful of times. This chain joins TRBV6-5 and TRBJ2-3; 7 bases agree with TRBD2. Trimming took 5 bases from V and 3 from J; bases not matched to a gene: 8. CDR3 length: 15 residues. Germline CDR1 and CDR2: MNHEY and SVGAGI. CDR3: CASSRRGLETDTQYF. CDR3 nucleotide sequence: TGTGCCAGCAGTAGAAGAGGACTAGAAACAGATACGCAGTATTTT.

V and J are TRBV7-9 and TRBJ2-5; 12 bases agree with TRBD2. J lost 4 bases, V lost 5 bases, and 2 bases had no gene match. Germline values: CDR1 SEHNR, CDR2 FQNEAQ (reference sequence). The CDR3 sequence is 14 residues long. The CDR3 sequence: CASSLTSGRETQYF. The CDR3 DNA reads TGTGCCAGCAGCCTGACTAGCGGGAGAGAGACCCAGTACTTC.

V and J are TRBV30 and TRBJ2-5; 7 nucleotides line up with TRBD2. The CDR3 extends over 13 amino acids. Germline loops: CDR1 GTSNPN, CDR2 SVGIG (reference sequence). J was trimmed by 6 bases and V by 5 bases; bases with no gene match: 9. CDR3 amino acids: CAWLAGDWKTQYF. The CDR3 DNA sequence: TGTGCCTGGTTAGCGGGTGACTGGAAGACCCAGTACTTC.

CDR3 DNA: TGTGCCAGCAGCTCTACTAGCGGGAGAACTACAGATACGCAGTATTTT. It translates to CASSSTSGRTTDTQYF. The chain couples TRBV7-6 to TRBJ2-3; TRBD2 agrees at 11 bases. CDR3 length: 16 residues. The V gene end was trimmed by 4 bases and the J gene end by 3 bases; junction bases not matched to a gene: 6. The germline gives CDR1 SGHVS, CDR2 FNYEAQ.

V usage is TRBV28 and J usage is TRBJ2-1, with 8 bases identical to TRBD2. The CDR3 is 15 residues long. Per germline, CDR1 MDHEN and CDR2 SYDVKM. The ends lost 0 bases at V and 9 bases at J; junction bases unmatched: 7. The CDR3 region is CASSLWLAGAGEQFF. The CDR3 DNA follows: TGTGCCAGCAGTTTATGGCTAGCGGGTGCAGGTGAGCAGTTCTTC.